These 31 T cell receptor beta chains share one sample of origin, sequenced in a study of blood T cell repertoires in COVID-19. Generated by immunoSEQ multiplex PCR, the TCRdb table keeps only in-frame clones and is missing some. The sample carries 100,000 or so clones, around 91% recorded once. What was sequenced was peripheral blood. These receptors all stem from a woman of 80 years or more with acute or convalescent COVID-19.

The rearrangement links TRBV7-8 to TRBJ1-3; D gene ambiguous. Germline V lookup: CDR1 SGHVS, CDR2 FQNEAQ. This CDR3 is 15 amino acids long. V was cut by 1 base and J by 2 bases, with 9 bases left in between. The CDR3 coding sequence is TGTGCCAGCAGCTTAGTTAGCATCCCTGGAAACACCATATATTTT. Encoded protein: CASSLVSIPGNTIYF.

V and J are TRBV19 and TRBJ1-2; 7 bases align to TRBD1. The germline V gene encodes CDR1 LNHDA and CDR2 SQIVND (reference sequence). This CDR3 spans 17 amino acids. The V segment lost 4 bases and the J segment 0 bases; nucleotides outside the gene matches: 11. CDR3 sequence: CASSTRQGWTSNYGYTF. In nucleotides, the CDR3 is TGTGCCAGTAGTACCCGACAGGGTTGGACTTCTAACTATGGCTACACCTTC.

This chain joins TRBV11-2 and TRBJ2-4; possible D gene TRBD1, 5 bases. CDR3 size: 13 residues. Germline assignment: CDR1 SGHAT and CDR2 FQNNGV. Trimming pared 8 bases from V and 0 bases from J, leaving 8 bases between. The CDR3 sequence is CASRQLAKNIQYF. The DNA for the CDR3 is TGTGCCAGCCGACAGTTAGCCAAAAACATTCAGTACTTC.

The CDR3 reads CASSLTGTSYNEQFF. DNA of the CDR3: TGTGCCAGCAGCCTGACAGGGACCTCCTACAATGAGCAGTTCTTC. V usage is TRBV6-5 and J usage is TRBJ2-1, with 7 bases fitting TRBD1. CDR3 length: 15 amino acids. CDR1 is MNHEY and CDR2 is SVGAGI in the germline V gene. V trimming: 6 bases; J trimming: 0 bases; junction bases outside the gene matches: 5.

The CDR3 protein is CASSPGTGYEEQYF. DNA for the CDR3: TGTGCCAGCAGTCCCGGGACAGGGTATGAGGAGCAGTACTTC. This chain uses TRBV28 with TRBJ2-7; 9 bases line up with TRBD1. In germline, CDR1 is MDHEN, CDR2 SYDVKM. This CDR3 comprises 14 residues. V lost 5 bases to trimming and J lost 7 bases; unmatched junction nucleotides: 9.

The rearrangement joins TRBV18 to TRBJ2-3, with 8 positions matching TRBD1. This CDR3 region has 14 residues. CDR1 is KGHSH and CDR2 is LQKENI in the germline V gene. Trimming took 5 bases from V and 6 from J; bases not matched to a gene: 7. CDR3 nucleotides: TGTGCCAGCTCAGCCCAGGGGGCACGGGATACGCAGTATTTT. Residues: CASSAQGARDTQYF.

CDR3 nucleotides: TGTGCCAGCAGTGACGGCGGTTTGACTAATGAAAAACTGTTTTTT. Translating gives CASSDGGLTNEKLFF. The V and J genes are TRBV25-1 and TRBJ1-4; unclear D gene. The germline CDR1 and CDR2 sequences are MGHDK and SYGVNS. Trimming removed 3 bases from V and 2 bases from J, with 10 bases in between. The CDR3 length is 15 residues.

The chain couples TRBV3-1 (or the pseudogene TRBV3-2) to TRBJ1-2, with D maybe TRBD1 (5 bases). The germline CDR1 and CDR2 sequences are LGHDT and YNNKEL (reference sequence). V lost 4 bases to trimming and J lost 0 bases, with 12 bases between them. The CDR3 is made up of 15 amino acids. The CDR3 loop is CASSPFRAANYGYTF. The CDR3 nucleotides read TGTGCCAGCAGCCCCTTCAGGGCAGCTAACTATGGCTACACCTTC.

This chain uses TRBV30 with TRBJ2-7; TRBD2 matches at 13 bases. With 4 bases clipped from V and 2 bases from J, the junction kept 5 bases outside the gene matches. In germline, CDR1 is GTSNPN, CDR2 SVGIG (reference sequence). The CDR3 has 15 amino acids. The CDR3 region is CAWTEGLAGTYEQYF. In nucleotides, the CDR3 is TGTGCCTGGACCGAGGGACTAGCGGGGACCTACGAGCAGTACTTC. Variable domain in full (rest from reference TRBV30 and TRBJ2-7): SQTIHQWPATLVQPVGSPLSLECTVEGTSNPNLYWYRQAAGRGLQLLFYSVGIGQISSEVPQNLSASRPQDRQFILSSKKLLLSDSGFYLCAWTEGLAGTYEQYFGPGTRLTVT.

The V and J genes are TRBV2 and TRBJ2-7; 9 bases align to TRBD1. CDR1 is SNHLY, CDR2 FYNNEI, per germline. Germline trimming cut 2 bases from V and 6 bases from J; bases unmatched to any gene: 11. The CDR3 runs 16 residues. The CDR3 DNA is TGTGCCAGCAGTGAAAGTCGCCCGGGACAGGGAATCGAGCAGTACTTC. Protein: CASSESRPGQGIEQYF. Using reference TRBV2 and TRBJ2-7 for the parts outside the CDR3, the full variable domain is EPEVTQTPSHQVTQMGQEVILRCVPISNHLYFYWYRQILGQKVEFLVSFYNNEISEKSEIFDDQFSVERPDGSNFTLKIRSTKLEDSAMYFCASSESRPGQGIEQYFGPGTRLTVT.

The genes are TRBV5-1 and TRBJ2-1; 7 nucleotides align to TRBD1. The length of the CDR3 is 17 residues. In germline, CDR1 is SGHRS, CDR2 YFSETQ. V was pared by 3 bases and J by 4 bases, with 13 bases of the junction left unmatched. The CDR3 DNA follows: TGCGCCAGCAGCTCCCTGACTGGCATGACAGGGTACAATGAGCAGTTCTTC. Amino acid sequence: CASSSLTGMTGYNEQFF.

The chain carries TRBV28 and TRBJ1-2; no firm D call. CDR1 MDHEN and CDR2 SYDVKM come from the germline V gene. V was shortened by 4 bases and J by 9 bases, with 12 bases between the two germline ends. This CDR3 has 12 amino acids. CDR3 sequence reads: CASSSQQRSYTF. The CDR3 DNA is TGTGCCAGCAGTTCCCAGCAGAGGAGCTACACCTTC.

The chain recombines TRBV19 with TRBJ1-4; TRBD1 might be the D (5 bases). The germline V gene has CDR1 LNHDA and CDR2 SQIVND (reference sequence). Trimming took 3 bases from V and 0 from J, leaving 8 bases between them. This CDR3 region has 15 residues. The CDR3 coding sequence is TGTGCCAGTAGTATTGGGGGGACAACTAATGAAAAACTGTTTTTT. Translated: CASSIGGTTNEKLFF.

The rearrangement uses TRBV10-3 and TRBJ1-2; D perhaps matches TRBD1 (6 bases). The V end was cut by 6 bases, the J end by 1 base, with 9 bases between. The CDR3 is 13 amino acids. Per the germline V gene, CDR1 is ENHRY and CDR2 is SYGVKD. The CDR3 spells CAISPGHNYGYTF. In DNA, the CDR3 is TGTGCCATCAGCCCGGGACATAACTATGGCTACACCTTC.

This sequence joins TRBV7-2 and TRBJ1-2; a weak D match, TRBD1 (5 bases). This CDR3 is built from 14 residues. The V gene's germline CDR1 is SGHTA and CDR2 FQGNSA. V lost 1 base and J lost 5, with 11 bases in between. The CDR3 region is CASSLDGGGYGYTF. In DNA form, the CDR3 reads TGTGCCAGCAGCTTAGATGGGGGGGGTTATGGCTACACCTTC.

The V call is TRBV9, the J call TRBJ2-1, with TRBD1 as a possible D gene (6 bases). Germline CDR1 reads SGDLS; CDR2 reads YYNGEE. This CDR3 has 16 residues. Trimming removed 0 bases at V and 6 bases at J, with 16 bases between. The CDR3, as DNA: TGTGCCAGCAGCGTAGGGGGGCAGGGTCGGTTCAATGAGCAGTTCTTC. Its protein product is CASSVGGQGRFNEQFF. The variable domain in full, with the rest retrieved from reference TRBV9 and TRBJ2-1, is DSGVTQTPKHLITATGQRVTLRCSPRSGDLSVYWYQQSLDQGLQFLIQYYNGEERAKGNILERFSAQQFPDLHSELNLSSLELGDSALYFCASSVGGQGRFNEQFFGPGTRLTVL.

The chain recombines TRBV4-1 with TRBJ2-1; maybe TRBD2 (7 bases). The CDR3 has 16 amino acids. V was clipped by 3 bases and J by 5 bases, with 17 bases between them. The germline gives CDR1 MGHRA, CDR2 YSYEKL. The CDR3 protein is CASSHSAGGLDNEQFF. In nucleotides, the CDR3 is TGCGCCAGCAGCCACTCCGCCGGGGGGCTTGACAATGAGCAGTTCTTC.

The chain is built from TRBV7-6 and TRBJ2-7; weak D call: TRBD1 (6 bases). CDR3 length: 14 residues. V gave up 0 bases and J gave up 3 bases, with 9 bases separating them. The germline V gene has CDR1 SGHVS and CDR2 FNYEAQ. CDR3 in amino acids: CASSLARGFYEQYF. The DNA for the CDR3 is TGTGCCAGCAGCTTAGCCAGGGGCTTCTACGAGCAGTACTTC.

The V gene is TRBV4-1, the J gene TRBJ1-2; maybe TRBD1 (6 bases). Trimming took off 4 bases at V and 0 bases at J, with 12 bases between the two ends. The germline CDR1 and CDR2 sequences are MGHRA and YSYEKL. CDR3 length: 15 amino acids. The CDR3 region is CASSPGNRANYGYTF. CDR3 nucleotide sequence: TGCGCCAGCAGCCCCGGCAACAGGGCTAACTATGGCTACACCTTC.

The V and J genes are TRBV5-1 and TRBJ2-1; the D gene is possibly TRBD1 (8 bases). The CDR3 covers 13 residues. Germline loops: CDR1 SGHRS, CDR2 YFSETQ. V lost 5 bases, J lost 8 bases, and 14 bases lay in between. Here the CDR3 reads CASRRTGRDEQFF. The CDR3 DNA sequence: TGCGCCAGCAGGCGGACAGGGAGGGATGAGCAGTTCTTC.

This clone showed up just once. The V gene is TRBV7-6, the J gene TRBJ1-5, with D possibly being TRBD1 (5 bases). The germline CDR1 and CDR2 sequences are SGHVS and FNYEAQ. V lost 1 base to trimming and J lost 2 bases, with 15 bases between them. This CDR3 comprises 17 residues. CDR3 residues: CASSLDAGPVGNQPQHF. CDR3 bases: TGTGCCAGCAGCTTAGATGCAGGGCCGGTAGGCAATCAGCCCCAGCATTTT.

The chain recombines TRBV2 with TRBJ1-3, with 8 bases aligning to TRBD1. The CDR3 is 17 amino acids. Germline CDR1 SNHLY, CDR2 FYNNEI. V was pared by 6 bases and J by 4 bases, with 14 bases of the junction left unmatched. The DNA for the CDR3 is TGTGCCAGCAGCCCCAGGGCAGGGGGCGTCTCGGGAAACACCATATATTTT. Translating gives CASSPRAGGVSGNTIYF.

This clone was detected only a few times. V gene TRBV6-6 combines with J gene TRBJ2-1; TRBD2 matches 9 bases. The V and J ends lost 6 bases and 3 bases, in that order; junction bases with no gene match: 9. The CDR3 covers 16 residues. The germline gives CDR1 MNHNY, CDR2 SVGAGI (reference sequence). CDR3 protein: CASSERRGGLYNEQFF. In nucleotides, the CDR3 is TGTGCCAGCAGCGAACGGCGGGGGGGCCTCTACAATGAGCAGTTCTTC.

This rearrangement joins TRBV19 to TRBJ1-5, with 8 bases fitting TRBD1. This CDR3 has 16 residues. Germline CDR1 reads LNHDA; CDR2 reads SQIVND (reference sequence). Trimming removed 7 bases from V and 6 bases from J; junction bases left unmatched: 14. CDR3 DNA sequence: TGTGCCAGTAACACTGGGGGGCAGGGGGCTGGTCAGCCCCAGCATTTT. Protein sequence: CASNTGGQGAGQPQHF.

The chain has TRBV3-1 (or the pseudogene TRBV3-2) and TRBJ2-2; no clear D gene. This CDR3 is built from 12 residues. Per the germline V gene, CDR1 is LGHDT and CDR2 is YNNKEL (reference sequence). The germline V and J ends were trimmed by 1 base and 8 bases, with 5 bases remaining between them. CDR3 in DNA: TGTGCCAGCAGCCAAGTTTCTGGGGAGCTGTTTTTT. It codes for CASSQVSGELFF.

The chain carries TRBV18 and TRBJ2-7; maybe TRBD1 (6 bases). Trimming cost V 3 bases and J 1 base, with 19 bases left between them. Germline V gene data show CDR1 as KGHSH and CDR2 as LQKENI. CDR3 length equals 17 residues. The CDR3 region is CASSPNDAQGISYEQYF. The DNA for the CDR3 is TGTGCCAGCTCACCTAACGATGCACAGGGAATATCCTACGAGCAGTACTTC. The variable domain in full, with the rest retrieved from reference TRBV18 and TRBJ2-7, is NAGVMQNPRHLVRRRGQEARLRCSPMKGHSHVYWYRQLPEEGLKFMVYLQKENIIDESGMPKERFSAEFPKEGPSILRIQQVVRGDSAAYFCASSPNDAQGISYEQYFGPGTRLTVT.

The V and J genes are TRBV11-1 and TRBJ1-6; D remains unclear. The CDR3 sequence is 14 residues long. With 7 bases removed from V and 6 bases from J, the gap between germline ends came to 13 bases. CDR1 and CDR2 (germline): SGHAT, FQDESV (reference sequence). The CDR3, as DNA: TGTGCCAGCACACTTCAAGCTAGTAATTCACCCCTCCACTTT. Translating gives CASTLQASNSPLHF. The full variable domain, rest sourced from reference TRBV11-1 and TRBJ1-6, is EAEVAQSPRYKITEKSQAVAFWCDPISGHATLYWYRQILGQGPELLVQFQDESVVDDSQLPKDRFSAERLKGVDSTLKIQPAELGDSAMYLCASTLQASNSPLHFGNGTRLTVT.

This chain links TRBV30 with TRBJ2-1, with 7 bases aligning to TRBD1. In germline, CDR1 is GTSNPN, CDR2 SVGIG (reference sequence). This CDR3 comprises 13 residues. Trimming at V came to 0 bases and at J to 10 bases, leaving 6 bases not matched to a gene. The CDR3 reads CAWSVDRYREQFF. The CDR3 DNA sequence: TGTGCCTGGAGTGTGGACAGGTACAGGGAGCAGTTCTTC.

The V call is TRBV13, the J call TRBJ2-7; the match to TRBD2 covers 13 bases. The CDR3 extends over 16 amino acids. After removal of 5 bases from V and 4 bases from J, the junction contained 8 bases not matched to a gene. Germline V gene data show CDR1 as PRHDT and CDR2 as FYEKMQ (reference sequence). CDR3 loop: CASSPERTSGGYEQYF. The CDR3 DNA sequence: TGTGCCAGCAGCCCCGAAAGGACTAGCGGGGGATACGAGCAGTACTTC.

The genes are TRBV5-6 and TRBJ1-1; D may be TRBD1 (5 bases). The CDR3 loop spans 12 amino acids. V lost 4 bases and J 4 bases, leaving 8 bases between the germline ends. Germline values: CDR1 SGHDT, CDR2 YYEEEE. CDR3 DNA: TGTGCCAGCAGCGACCAGGGCACTGAAGCTTTCTTT. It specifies CASSDQGTEAFF.

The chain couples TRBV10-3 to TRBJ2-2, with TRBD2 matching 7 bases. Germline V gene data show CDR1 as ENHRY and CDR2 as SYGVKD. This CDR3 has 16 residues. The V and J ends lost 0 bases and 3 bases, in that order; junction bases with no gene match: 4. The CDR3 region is CAISESEGRDTGELFF. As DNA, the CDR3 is TGTGCCATCAGTGAGTCTGAAGGGAGGGACACCGGGGAGCTGTTTTTT.